The 29 T cell receptor beta chains presented below share a single source sample, sequenced in a study of long-term antiretroviral therapy in people with HIV. Version v3.0 of the immunoSEQ assay ran at survey level. Repertoires were generated with immunoSEQ multiplex PCR, while TCRdb's copy carries only in-frame clones and drops some. The sample contains 25,000 to 35,000 clones, approximately 85% of which appear only once. The source was unsorted PBMCs, collected 0.8 years before starting antiretroviral therapy. Every receptor here comes from a man aged 18-30 years with HIV.

CDR3 nucleotide sequence: TGCAGCGCTCGACCTTCTGCGAATTCACCCCTCCACTTT. It specifies CSARPSANSPLHF. The chain combines TRBV29-1 with TRBJ1-6; no clear D gene. The CDR3 runs to 13 residues. In germline, CDR1 is SQVTM, CDR2 ANQGSEA. Between the trimmed V and J ends, which lost 7 bases and 7 bases, there was a span of 14 bases. The variable domain in full, completed from reference TRBV29-1 and TRBJ1-6, reads SAVISQKPSRDICQRGTSLTIQCQVDSQVTMMFWYRQQPGQSLTLIATANQGSEATYESGFVIDKFPISRPNLTFSTLTVSNMSPEDSSIYLCSARPSANSPLHFGNGTRLTVT.

This clone was seen a single time. V and J are TRBV6-5 and TRBJ1-6, with TRBD1 matching over 11 bases. V trimming: 5 bases; J trimming: 9 bases; junction bases outside the gene matches: 3. The CDR3 has 14 amino acids. Per the germline V gene, CDR1 is MNHEY and CDR2 is SVGAGI. As DNA, the CDR3 is TGTGCCAGCAGTAGGGGACAGGGGGTTTCACCCCTCCACTTT. It specifies CASSRGQGVSPLHF.

CDR3 sequence: CASSELAWAEAFF. Written as DNA, the CDR3 is TGTGCCAGCAGTGAATTAGCGTGGGCTGAAGCTTTCTTT. V is TRBV25-1 and J is TRBJ1-1; D is uncertain. Trimming took 1 base from V and 6 from J, leaving 9 bases between them. Germline loops: CDR1 MGHDK, CDR2 SYGVNS. This CDR3 is 13 amino acids long. Looking up the rest from reference TRBV25-1 and TRBJ1-1 gives the full variable domain: EADIYQTPRYLVIGTGKKITLECSQTMGHDKMYWYQQDPGMELHLIHYSYGVNSTEKGDLSSESTVSRIRTEHFPLTLESARPSHTSQYLCASSELAWAEAFFGQGTRLTVV.

The genes are TRBV6-6 and TRBJ2-3; 7 bases are shared with TRBD1. Germline V CDR1 and CDR2: MNHNY, SVGAGI (reference sequence). The CDR3 is 15 residues long. V shed 2 bases, J shed 3 bases, and the junction held 5 bases outside the gene matches. CDR3 coding DNA: TGTGCCAGCAGTTACAAAGCAGGGGGAACAGATACGCAGTATTTT. It translates to CASSYKAGGTDTQYF.

This chain joins TRBV29-1 and TRBJ2-1; 9 bases map to TRBD2. CDR3 size: 16 residues. Trimming took 6 bases from V and 9 from J; bases not matched to a gene: 18. Germline CDR1 reads SQVTM; CDR2 reads ANQGSEA. CDR3 protein: CSVSNPGSGLASEQFF. The CDR3, as DNA: TGCAGCGTCTCAAACCCCGGGTCGGGACTAGCTTCTGAGCAGTTCTTC.

The chain links TRBV9 to TRBJ1-3; D is perhaps TRBD1 (6 bases). The V gene lost 0 bases and the J gene lost 4 bases, with 14 bases spanning the gap. There are 16 residues in the CDR3. Germline V gives CDR1 SGDLS, CDR2 YYNGEE. DNA for the CDR3: TGTGCCAGCAGCGTAGATCCGGGGGCGGAAGGAAACACCATATATTTT. This translates into CASSVDPGAEGNTIYF.

This chain uses TRBV6-1 with TRBJ1-5; D gene ambiguous. The CDR3 consists of 14 residues. Germline lookup yields CDR1 MNHNS and CDR2 SASEGT. V was pared by 1 base and J by 7 bases, with 11 bases between. The CDR3 region has the DNA TGTGCCAGCAGTGAAGAAGGGCTAAAACAGCCCCAGCATTTT. Encoded protein: CASSEEGLKQPQHF.

The V gene is TRBV19, the J gene TRBJ2-1; 10 positions match TRBD2. The CDR3 contains 13 residues. Germline values: CDR1 LNHDA, CDR2 SQIVND (reference sequence). CDR3 sequence reads: CASRTSGGNEQFF. DNA for the CDR3: TGTGCAAGTCGGACTAGCGGCGGAAATGAGCAGTTCTTC.

This chain uses TRBV7-2 with TRBJ1-2; 8 nucleotides align to TRBD1. With 6 bases clipped from V and 7 bases from J, the junction kept 7 bases outside the gene matches. Germline V CDR1 and CDR2: SGHTA, FQGNSA. The CDR3 is 13 amino acids. Here the CDR3 DNA reads TGTGCCAGCAGACGAGCAGGGGGCGGTGGCTACACCTTC. Amino acids: CASRRAGGGGYTF.

The CDR3 region has the DNA TGTGCCAGCAGCTTAGCTAACTATGGCTACACCTTC. It translates to CASSLANYGYTF. This chain links TRBV7-8 with TRBJ1-2, with D unresolved. V lost 0 bases and J lost 1, with 0 bases in between. The CDR3 is 12 residues long. Germline V gene lookup returns CDR1 SGHVS and CDR2 FQNEAQ. Based on the CDR3 plus reference TRBV7-8 and TRBJ1-2, the full variable domain is GAGVSQSPRYKVAKRGQDVALRCDPISGHVSLFWYQQALGQGPEFLTYFQNEAQLDKSGLPSDRFFAERPEGSVSTLKIQRTQQEDSAVYLCASSLANYGYTFGSGTRLTVV.

The rearrangement joins TRBV7-2 to TRBJ2-3; D not resolved. Between the trimmed V and J ends, which lost 5 bases and 0 bases, there was a span of 9 bases. CDR3 length: 14 residues. Germline lookup yields CDR1 SGHTA and CDR2 FQGNSA. CDR3 nucleotide sequence: TGTGCCAGCAGCCCCCTGACTAGCACAGATACGCAGTATTTT. Translation: CASSPLTSTDTQYF.

Written as DNA, the CDR3 is TGTGCCAGCAGCTCGACAAATGGGCTTGCCCCCACCTACGAGCAGTACTTC. Protein: CASSSTNGLAPTYEQYF. The rearrangement joins TRBV5-6 to TRBJ2-7; D gene unclear. This CDR3 is 17 amino acids long. The V and J ends lost 3 bases and 2 bases respectively, with 21 bases between them. Germline V lookup: CDR1 SGHDT, CDR2 YYEEEE.

There are a few counts of this clone. The chain has TRBV7-2 and TRBJ1-3; D uncertain. V lost 4 bases, J lost 4 bases, and 11 bases lay in between. Germline lookup yields CDR1 SGHTA and CDR2 FQGNSA. This CDR3 has 14 amino acids. The chain's CDR3 is CASSSLTPGNTIYF. In nucleotides, the CDR3 is TGTGCCAGCAGCTCTCTCACTCCAGGAAACACCATATATTTT.

This clone has just a few counts. V usage is TRBV6-1 and J usage is TRBJ1-2; D is undetermined. The V end was cut by 2 bases, the J end by 6 bases, with 7 bases between. The CDR3 spans 12 residues. The germline CDR1 and CDR2 sequences are MNHNS and SASEGT. Here the CDR3 DNA reads TGTGCCAGCAGTGAATTAGGTAATGGCTACACCTTC. Its protein product is CASSELGNGYTF.

This clone showed up just once. The chain recombines TRBV5-8 with TRBJ1-5; D uncertain. The V and J ends lost 9 bases and 2 bases respectively, with 24 bases between them. Germline V gene lookup returns CDR1 SGHTS and CDR2 YDEGEE. The CDR3 loop spans 17 amino acids. CDR3 DNA: TGTGCCACTACCGGGATCCACTCCTTCGGGGGCAATCAGCCCCAGCATTTT. Its translation: CATTGIHSFGGNQPQHF. Looking up the rest from reference TRBV5-8 and TRBJ1-5 gives the full variable domain: EAGVTQSPTHLIKTRGQQATLRCSPISGHTSVYWYQQALGLGLQFLLWYDEGEERNRGNFPPRFSGRQFPNYSSELNVNALELEDSALYLCATTGIHSFGGNQPQHFGDGTRLSIL.

The chain has TRBV4-3 and TRBJ2-7; 10 bases map to TRBD2. Germline assignment: CDR1 LGHNA and CDR2 YSLEER. V dropped 3 bases and J dropped 0; count of bases not matched to a gene: 5. This CDR3 comprises 16 residues. The CDR3 sequence: CASSQEGLASSYEQYF. CDR3 nucleotide sequence: TGCGCCAGCAGCCAGGAGGGACTAGCGAGCTCCTACGAGCAGTACTTC.

The V call is TRBV10-3, the J call TRBJ1-1; D unclear. The CDR3 totals 14 residues. V gave up 3 bases and J gave up 0 bases, with 8 bases separating them. CDR1 ENHRY and CDR2 SYGVKD come from the germline V gene. The CDR3 bases are TGTGCCATCAGTGAACAACCCATGAACACTGAAGCTTTCTTT. Protein product: CAISEQPMNTEAFF.

The chain has TRBV4-2 and TRBJ1-2, with a tentative D call TRBD1 (5 bases). The V and J ends lost 1 base and 8 bases respectively, with 20 bases between them. The CDR3 covers 16 residues. Germline V gene lookup returns CDR1 LGHNA and CDR2 YNFKEQ. CDR3 residues: CASSQVGGAEGIGYTF. The CDR3 DNA reads TGTGCCAGCAGCCAAGTGGGTGGGGCCGAGGGAATAGGCTACACCTTC.

By sample fraction, this clone is large (0.1 to 1%). The gene calls are TRBV6-5 and TRBJ2-3; D is perhaps TRBD2 (7 bases). V was shortened by 0 bases and J by 5 bases, with 12 bases between the two germline ends. The CDR3 is 15 amino acids. CDR1 and CDR2 from the germline V gene are MNHEY and SVGAGI. Written as DNA, the CDR3 is TGTGCCAGCAGTTACTCGGGGGGGGCGGGAGATACGCAGTATTTT. This sequence encodes CASSYSGGAGDTQYF.

The chain links TRBV30 to TRBJ2-7; D possibly corresponds to TRBD1 (5 bases). The CDR3 totals 11 residues. Deletions cut 4 bases from V and 3 bases from J, with 7 bases between. Germline CDR1 GTSNPN, CDR2 SVGIG (reference sequence). This chain's CDR3 is CAWIQGYEQYF. The DNA of the CDR3 is TGTGCCTGGATTCAGGGCTACGAGCAGTACTTC.

The chain recombines TRBV9 with TRBJ1-1; D not certain. Germline lookup yields CDR1 SGDLS and CDR2 YYNGEE. The V and J ends lost 4 bases and 5 bases respectively, with 18 bases between them. The CDR3 sequence is 15 residues long. CDR3 bases: TGTGCCAGCAGCTCCTCTTTGAATGGCAGAACTGAAGCTTTCTTT. Amino acids: CASSSSLNGRTEAFF. Using reference TRBV9 and TRBJ1-1 for the parts outside the CDR3, the full variable domain is DSGVTQTPKHLITATGQRVTLRCSPRSGDLSVYWYQQSLDQGLQFLIQYYNGEERAKGNILERFSAQQFPDLHSELNLSSLELGDSALYFCASSSSLNGRTEAFFGQGTRLTVV.

The CDR3 loop reads CASSLDREGFAFF. The CDR3 region has the DNA TGTGCCAGCAGCTTGGATAGGGAGGGTTTCGCTTTCTTT. The chain is built from TRBV11-3 and TRBJ1-1; D ambiguous. V lost 3 bases and J 11 bases, leaving 16 bases between the germline ends. Germline CDR1 is SGHNT and CDR2 is YENEEA. This CDR3 region has 13 residues.

The V and J genes are TRBV9 and TRBJ1-1; D is uncertain. The CDR3 extends over 12 amino acids. V gave up 4 bases and J gave up 2 bases, with 6 bases separating them. Germline V gene data show CDR1 as SGDLS and CDR2 as YYNGEE. The CDR3 sequence: CASSPFNTEAFF. For the CDR3, the DNA is TGTGCCAGCAGCCCCTTTAACACTGAAGCTTTCTTT.

V gene TRBV6-4 combines with J gene TRBJ2-5, with a tentative D call TRBD1 (6 bases). Germline V gene lookup returns CDR1 MRHNA and CDR2 SNTAGT. The CDR3 has 14 amino acids. Trimming took off 5 bases at V and 6 bases at J, with 16 bases between the two ends. CDR3 in amino acids: CASSPDRLGKTQYF. CDR3 sequence (DNA): TGTGCCAGCAGTCCTGACAGGTTAGGGAAGACCCAGTACTTC.

CDR3 nucleotides: TGTGCCAGCAGCCAATCCTCCGACAGGGTTCGACAAGAGACCCAGTACTTC. Protein: CASSQSSDRVRQETQYF. The chain uses TRBV7-6 and TRBJ2-5, with 7 bases lining up with TRBD1. The CDR3 extends over 17 amino acids. In germline, CDR1 is SGHVS, CDR2 FNYEAQ. Trimming at V came to 5 bases and at J to 2 bases, leaving 14 bases not matched to a gene.

This chain uses TRBV10-2 with TRBJ2-7, with TRBD2 identical over 7 bases. CDR1 and CDR2 from the germline V gene are WSHSY and SAAADI. V was pared by 6 bases and J by 7 bases, with 6 bases of the junction left unmatched. The CDR3 is 12 residues long. As DNA, the CDR3 is TGCGCCAGCAGGGCTAGCGGAAAAGAGCAGTACTTC. It codes for CASRASGKEQYF.

This clone showed up just once. The chain combines TRBV11-2 with TRBJ2-7; no definite D call. CDR1 and CDR2 from the germline V gene are SGHAT and FQNNGV. The CDR3 loop spans 12 amino acids. V lost 5 bases and J lost 3, with 8 bases in between. The CDR3 protein is CASSTHYYEQYF. The CDR3, as DNA: TGTGCCAGCAGCACCCACTACTACGAGCAGTACTTC.

CDR3 DNA: TGTGCCAGCAGCTCCACCGGACTAGCTAAGGCCAATGAGCAGTTCTTC. This translates into CASSSTGLAKANEQFF. The chain is built from TRBV7-3 and TRBJ2-1, with 8 bases matching TRBD2. This CDR3 is 16 amino acids long. CDR1 and CDR2 (germline): SGHTA, FQGTGA. Germline trimming cut 4 bases from V and 6 bases from J; bases unmatched to any gene: 11. The variable domain in full, with the rest retrieved from reference TRBV7-3 and TRBJ2-1, is GAGVSQTPSNKVTEKGKYVELRCDPISGHTALYWYRQSLGQGPEFLIYFQGTGAADDSGLPNDRFFAVRPEGSVSTLKIQRTERGDSAVYLCASSSTGLAKANEQFFGPGTRLTVL.

V and J are TRBV7-2 and TRBJ1-5; maybe TRBD1 (5 bases). The CDR3 extends over 13 amino acids. V lost 2 bases and J 7 bases, leaving 9 bases between the germline ends. The germline V gene encodes CDR1 SGHTA and CDR2 FQGNSA. CDR3 DNA sequence: TGTGCCAGCAGCTTACCCGGGGGGCAGCCCCAGCATTTT. It is translated as CASSLPGGQPQHF.